This note documents a single T cell receptor (beta chain) sequence. Authors' methods: For nucleated cells, counts were estimated from reference gene primer amplification. Sequencing was performed with immunoSEQ multiplex PCR; in TCRdb, only in-frame clones are kept and a portion is missing. The DNA gave D and trimming, while V, J and clone size come from that table. Of some 300,000 clones listed, 70% to 90% are singletons. V was clipped by 2 bases and J by 2 bases, with 13 bases between them. The CDR3 has 15 residues. Germline V gives CDR1 SGHTA, CDR2 FQGNSA. The data were taken from a study of blood T cell repertoires in COVID-19. Study-level background: Samples of COVID-19 (acute and convalescent) were obtained from the United States, Italy and Spain. Sources were T cells, B-cell-depleted T cells, or PBMCs; the material itself was cDNA or gDNA.

The V gene is TRBV7-2, the J gene TRBJ2-7; D is possibly TRBD1 (6 bases). The sequencing sample was made of peripheral blood. This receptor was identified in a young woman who had recovered from COVID-19. The CDR3 DNA reads TGTGCCAGCAGCTTATCCGGGACACCAGCCTACGAGCAGTACTTC. Translation gives CASSLSGTPAYEQYF.